This TCR beta chain was sequenced for a study of T cell responses to AZD1222 COVID-19 vaccine. This CDR3 region has 17 residues. Germline CDR1 and CDR2: SGHRS and YFSETQ. V lost 2 bases to trimming and J lost 1 base, with 17 bases between them. Turning to this clone: Its antigen is unidentified.

General study results and limits: Two AZD1222 doses significantly raised spike-specific TCR breadth and depth over controls.

TCRdb's table, derived via immunoSEQ multiplex PCR, lists solely in-frame clones and lacks some. The data hold about 100,000 clones, with 87% observed a single time. The genes are TRBV5-1 and TRBJ2-3, with a weak D call TRBD2 (6 bases). Sequencing was performed on peripheral blood, taken on day 0 of AZD1222 vaccination. This sequence originates from an adult in good health. The CDR3 nucleotides read TGCGCCAGCAGCTTCTATACCGGGAGCCAGGGCACAGATACGCAGTATTTT. It is translated as CASSFYTGSQGTDTQYF.